Below, 12 T cell receptor beta chains from the same sample are listed, as sequenced in a study of beta chain features in type 1 diabetes. Expressed TCRB transcripts were sequenced because the entire RNA isolate underwent reverse transcription. Some clones are missing from TCRdb's copy, which holds only in-frame ones; the method was immunoSEQ multiplex PCR. The table includes roughly 300,000 clones, 12% to 15% detected once. Material: central memory CD4+ T cells from blood. The receptors here all came from a man younger than 45 in good health.

This clone was seen ten or more times. The genes are TRBV2 and TRBJ2-1; D is uncertain. Germline V gene data show CDR1 as SNHLY and CDR2 as FYNNEI. This CDR3 region has 13 residues. The germline V and J ends were trimmed by 0 bases and 10 bases, with 10 bases remaining between them. The CDR3 sequence is CASSEALKLEQFF. The CDR3 DNA follows: TGTGCCAGCAGTGAAGCCTTAAAACTCGAGCAGTTCTTC. Variable domain in full (rest from reference TRBV2 and TRBJ2-1): EPEVTQTPSHQVTQMGQEVILRCVPISNHLYFYWYRQILGQKVEFLVSFYNNEISEKSEIFDDQFSVERPDGSNFTLKIRSTKLEDSAMYFCASSEALKLEQFFGPGTRLTVL.

This clone was observed a handful of times. The V and J genes are TRBV7-2 and TRBJ2-7; TRBD2 might be the D (6 bases). The CDR3 loop spans 14 amino acids. V lost 5 bases and J 7 bases, leaving 18 bases between the germline ends. Germline loops: CDR1 SGHTA, CDR2 FQGNSA. In DNA form, the CDR3 reads TGTGCCAGCAGCAAATCAACGGGACTTTCAGAGCAGTACTTC. Its translation: CASSKSTGLSEQYF. Full variable domain (rest looked up from reference TRBV7-2 and TRBJ2-7): GAGVSQSPSNKVTEKGKDVELRCDPISGHTALYWYRQSLGQGLEFLIYFQGNSAPDKSGLPSDRFSAERTGGSVSTLTIQRTQQEDSAVYLCASSKSTGLSEQYFGPGTRLTVT.

This clone was counted many times. The chain joins TRBV11-3 to TRBJ2-1; D is possibly TRBD2 (5 bases). The germline V gene has CDR1 SGHNT and CDR2 YENEEA. Trimming took off 1 base at V and 5 bases at J, with 9 bases between the two ends. This CDR3 region has 14 residues. The CDR3 protein is CASSLVAGHNEQFF. The CDR3 region has the DNA TGTGCCAGCAGCTTAGTTGCGGGCCACAATGAGCAGTTCTTC.

This clone has at least ten counts. The chain recombines TRBV2 with TRBJ2-2; D unclear. Germline-derived CDR1 and CDR2 are SNHLY and FYNNEI. The CDR3 extends over 12 amino acids. The V and J ends lost 8 bases and 2 bases respectively, with 6 bases between them. CDR3: CASGRNTGELFF. In nucleotides, the CDR3 is TGTGCCAGCGGAAGAAACACCGGGGAGCTGTTTTTT. Using reference TRBV2 and TRBJ2-2 for the parts outside the CDR3, the full variable domain is EPEVTQTPSHQVTQMGQEVILRCVPISNHLYFYWYRQILGQKVEFLVSFYNNEISEKSEIFDDQFSVERPDGSNFTLKIRSTKLEDSAMYFCASGRNTGELFFGEGSRLTVL.

This rearrangement joins TRBV7-2 to TRBJ2-7, with D perhaps matching TRBD1 (6 bases). V shed 1 base and J shed 5 bases, with 9 bases lying between them. The CDR3 consists of 13 residues. Germline-derived CDR1 and CDR2 are SGHTA and FQGNSA. CDR3 protein: CASSLDRDHEQYV. As DNA, the CDR3 is TGTGCCAGCAGCTTAGACAGGGACCACGAGCAGTACGTC.

The genes are TRBV14 and TRBJ2-7, with D unclear. V dropped 4 bases and J dropped 3 bases, with 10 bases sitting between them. From germline, CDR1 is SGHDN and CDR2 FVKESK. This CDR3 has 13 residues. The CDR3 DNA is TGTGCCAGCAGCCCCTATGGAGTCTACGAGCAGTACGTC. Protein sequence: CASSPYGVYEQYV.

V usage is TRBV7-2 and J usage is TRBJ2-5; D uncertain. Per germline, CDR1 SGHTA and CDR2 FQGNSA. This CDR3 region has 12 residues. V gave up 6 bases and J gave up 5 bases, with 10 bases separating them. As DNA, the CDR3 is TGTGCCAGCAGTCCGGAAGGGGAGACCCAGTACTTC. It codes for CASSPEGETQYF.

A few counts support this clone. This chain uses TRBV5-4 with TRBJ2-3; a possible D gene is TRBD1 (5 bases). Germline V gene sequence: CDR1 SGHNT, CDR2 YYREEE (reference sequence). The CDR3 contains 16 residues. V lost 0 bases, J lost 2 bases, and 13 bases lay in between. As DNA, the CDR3 is TGTGCCAGCAGCTTGGAGGGGAACGCCTTCACAGATACGCAGTATTTT. Residues: CASSLEGNAFTDTQYF.

This clone was seen many times. This sequence joins TRBV7-2 and TRBJ2-3, with D possibly matching TRBD1 (6 bases). The CDR3 sequence is 14 residues long. V lost 6 bases to trimming and J lost 2 bases, with 12 bases between them. The germline CDR1 and CDR2 sequences are SGHTA and FQGNSA. The CDR3 reads CASRHRASTDTQYF. CDR3 DNA sequence: TGTGCCAGCAGACACAGGGCATCCACAGATACGCAGTATTTT. The full variable domain, rest sourced from reference TRBV7-2 and TRBJ2-3, is GAGVSQSPSNKVTEKGKDVELRCDPISGHTALYWYRQSLGQGLEFLIYFQGNSAPDKSGLPSDRFSAERTGGSVSTLTIQRTQQEDSAVYLCASRHRASTDTQYFGPGTRLTVL.

In its sample, this clone was seen a few times. This sequence joins TRBV2 and TRBJ2-2; 10 bases are a match to TRBD2. This CDR3 spans 17 amino acids. Germline V gives CDR1 SNHLY, CDR2 FYNNEI. V trimming: 6 bases; J trimming: 0 bases; junction bases outside the gene matches: 7. In DNA form, the CDR3 reads TGTGCCAGCAGGGCTTTAGCGGGGGGAACGAACACCGGGGAGCTGTTTTTT. This translates into CASRALAGGTNTGELFF.

This clone was counted only a few times. This rearrangement joins TRBV7-2 to TRBJ2-1; TRBD1 or TRBD2 may be the D gene (5 bases each). With 3 bases removed from V and 7 bases from J, the gap between germline ends came to 19 bases. Looked up from germline, CDR1 is SGHTA and CDR2 is FQGNSA. CDR3 length: 16 amino acids. In nucleotides, the CDR3 is TGTGCCAGCAGCTTTACCCGGGACCCCGGCCGGAATGAGCAGTTCTTC. Its protein is CASSFTRDPGRNEQFF.

In this sample, this clone turned up a few times. The chain joins TRBV19 to TRBJ2-7, with D perhaps matching TRBD1 (5 bases). The CDR3 sequence is 13 residues long. In germline, CDR1 is LNHDA, CDR2 SQIVND (reference sequence). Trimming removed 5 bases at V and 2 bases at J, with 10 bases between. For the CDR3, the DNA is TGTGCCAGTAGTGCAGGACACCCCTACGAGCAGTACGTC. Translation: CASSAGHPYEQYV.